This T cell receptor beta chain is from a study of blood T cell repertoires in COVID-19. Assay used: immunoSEQ multiplex PCR; TCRdb lists only in-frame clones, some missing. The sample yields about 190,000 clones, around nine tenths seen once. This CDR3 comprises 16 residues. Trimming left V 0 bases short and J 4 bases short, with 10 bases between. Germline values: CDR1 MRHNA, CDR2 SNTAGT. The sequenced material came from peripheral blood. This receptor was taken from a human donor in a cohort sampled during active COVID-19. The V gene is TRBV6-4, the J gene TRBJ2-6; D remains ambiguous. The CDR3, as DNA: TGTGCCAGCAGTGACTCGGGCCTCCTCGGGGCCAACGTCCTGACTTTC. Its translation: CASSDSGLLGANVLTF.